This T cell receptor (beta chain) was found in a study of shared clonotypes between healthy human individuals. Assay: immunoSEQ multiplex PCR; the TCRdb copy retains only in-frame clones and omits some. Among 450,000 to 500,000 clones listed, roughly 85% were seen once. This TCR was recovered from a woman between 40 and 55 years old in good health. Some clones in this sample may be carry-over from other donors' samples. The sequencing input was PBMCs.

Here the CDR3 reads CASSYLLAGGTDTQYF. The DNA for the CDR3 is TGTGCCAGCAGTTACCTACTAGCGGGAGGGACAGATACGCAGTATTTT. The chain employs TRBV6-5 and TRBJ2-3; 13 bases are shared with TRBD2. The CDR3 length is 16 residues. The V gene's germline CDR1 is MNHEY and CDR2 SVGAGI. Germline trimming cut 2 bases from V and 3 bases from J; bases unmatched to any gene: 2.